This T cell receptor beta chain was sequenced for a study of blood T cell repertoires in COVID-19. Study details: Nucleic acid was either cDNA or gDNA, and it came from T cells, B-cell-depleted T cells, or PBMCs.

Clones were read by immunoSEQ multiplex PCR, and TCRdb kept only the in-frame ones, dropping some. The table lists approximately 220,000 clones, 80% to 90% of them singletons. This CDR3 is 14 amino acids long. Germline CDR1 reads LNHDA; CDR2 reads SQIVND (reference sequence). V was cut by 3 bases and J by 8 bases, with 13 bases left in between. Material for sequencing was peripheral blood. This clonotype was obtained from a man aged 60-69 years who had recovered from COVID-19. The chain joins TRBV19 to TRBJ1-4; D gene uncertain. CDR3: CASSIGQAVEKLFF. CDR3 DNA sequence: TGTGCCAGTAGTATTGGGCAGGCCGTGGAAAAACTGTTTTTT.